This T cell receptor beta chain emerged from a study of T-cell memory formation after mild COVID-19. General study points: Clones which contracted sat mainly in CM and EM if CD4+, and in EMRA if CD8+. Some clones that responded turned up in pre-infection memory, which suggests that cross-reactive memory joined in. Among clones contracting day 15 to 85, CD4/CD8 was balanced, whereas later expanders leaned CD4+.

The authors produced TCR alpha and TCR beta cDNA libraries with sample barcodes and UMIs by 5'RACE using constant-segment primers. TCRdb re-called the 5' RACE reads through MiXCR, storing one row per CDR3 protein. The repertoire holds about 190,000 distinct CDR3 sequences, with about 11% as singletons. This CDR3 is built from 15 residues. V trimming: 6 bases; J trimming: 3 bases; junction bases outside the gene matches: 9. Germline V lookup: CDR1 MGHDK, CDR2 SYGVNS. For this clonotype: Its antigen is undetermined.

This receptor was taken from a man in his late teens or twenties who had mild COVID-19 (a few samples of this study predate the infection). Cell type and time point are not known. The V call is TRBV25-1, the J call TRBJ1-2; 8 bases fit TRBD1. The sample taken for sequencing was PBMCs or a T cell subset sorted from them (not recorded which). The CDR3 nucleotides read TGTGCCAGCAGGCAAGGGACAGGACGGGACTATGGCTACACCTTC. Protein sequence: CASRQGTGRDYGYTF.